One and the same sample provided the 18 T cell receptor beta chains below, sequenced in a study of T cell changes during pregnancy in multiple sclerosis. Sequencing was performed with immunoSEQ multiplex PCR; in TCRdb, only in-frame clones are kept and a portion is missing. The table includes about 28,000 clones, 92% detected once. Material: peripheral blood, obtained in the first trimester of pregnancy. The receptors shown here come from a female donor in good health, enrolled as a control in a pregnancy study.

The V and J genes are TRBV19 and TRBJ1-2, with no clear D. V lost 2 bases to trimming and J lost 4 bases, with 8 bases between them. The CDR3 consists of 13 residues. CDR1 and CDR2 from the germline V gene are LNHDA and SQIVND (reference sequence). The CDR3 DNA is TGTGCCAGTAGTATACCGGGGTCCTATGGCTACACCTTC. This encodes CASSIPGSYGYTF. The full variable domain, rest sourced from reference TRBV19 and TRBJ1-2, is DGGITQSPKYLFRKEGQNVTLSCEQNLNHDAMYWYRQDPGQGLRLIYYSQIVNDFQKGDIAEGYSVSREKKESFPLTVTSAQKNPTAFYLCASSIPGSYGYTFGSGTRLTVV.

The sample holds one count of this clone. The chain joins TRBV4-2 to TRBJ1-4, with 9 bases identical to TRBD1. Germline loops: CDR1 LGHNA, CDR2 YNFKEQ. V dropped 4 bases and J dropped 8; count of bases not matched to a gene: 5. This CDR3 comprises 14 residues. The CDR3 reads CASSPGQGMEKLFF. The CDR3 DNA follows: TGTGCCAGCAGCCCCGGACAGGGGATGGAAAAACTGTTTTTT.

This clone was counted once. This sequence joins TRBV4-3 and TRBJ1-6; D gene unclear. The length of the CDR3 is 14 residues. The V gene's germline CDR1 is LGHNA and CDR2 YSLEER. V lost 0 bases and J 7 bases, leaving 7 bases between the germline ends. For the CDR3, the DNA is TGCGCCAGCAGCCAAGATACGGGAAATTCACCCCTCCACTTT. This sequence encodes CASSQDTGNSPLHF.

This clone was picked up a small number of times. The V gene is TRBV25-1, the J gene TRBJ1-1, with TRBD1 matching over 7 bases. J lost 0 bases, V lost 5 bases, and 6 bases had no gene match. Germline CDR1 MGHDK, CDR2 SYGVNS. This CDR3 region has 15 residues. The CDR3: CASSLRTGLNTEAFF. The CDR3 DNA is TGTGCCAGCAGTCTGAGGACAGGATTGAACACTGAAGCTTTCTTT.

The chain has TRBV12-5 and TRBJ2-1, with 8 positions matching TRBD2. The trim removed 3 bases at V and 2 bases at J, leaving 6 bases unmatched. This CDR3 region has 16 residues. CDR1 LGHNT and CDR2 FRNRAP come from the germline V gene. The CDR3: CASGFFNGGAYNEQFF. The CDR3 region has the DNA TGTGCTAGTGGTTTTTTCAACGGGGGGGCCTACAATGAGCAGTTCTTC.

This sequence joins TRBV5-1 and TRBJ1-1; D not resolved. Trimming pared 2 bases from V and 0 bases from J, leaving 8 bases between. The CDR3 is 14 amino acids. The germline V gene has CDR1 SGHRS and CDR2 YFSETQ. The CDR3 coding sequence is TGCGCCAGCAGCTTAAAGGACTTGAACACTGAAGCTTTCTTT. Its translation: CASSLKDLNTEAFF.

This CDR3 reads CASSKALDRVINEQYF. CDR3 in DNA: TGTGCCAGCAGCAAAGCTCTGGACAGGGTTATCAACGAGCAGTACTTC. V gene TRBV5-6 combines with J gene TRBJ2-7; TRBD1 agrees at 8 bases. The length of the CDR3 is 16 residues. Per germline, CDR1 SGHDT and CDR2 YYEEEE. V shed 4 bases and J 5 bases; nucleotides not matched to a gene: 14.

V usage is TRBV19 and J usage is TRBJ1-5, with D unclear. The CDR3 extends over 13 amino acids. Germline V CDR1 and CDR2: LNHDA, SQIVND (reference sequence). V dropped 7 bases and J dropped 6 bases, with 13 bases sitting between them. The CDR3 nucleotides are TGTGCCAGTAAGGCGACGGGAGTTCAGCCCCAGCATTTT. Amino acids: CASKATGVQPQHF.

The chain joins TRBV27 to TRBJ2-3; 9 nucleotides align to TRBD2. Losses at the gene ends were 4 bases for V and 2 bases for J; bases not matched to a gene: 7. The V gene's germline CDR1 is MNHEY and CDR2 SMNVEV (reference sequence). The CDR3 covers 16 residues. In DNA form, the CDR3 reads TGTGCCAGCAGTTCACGTAGCGGGAGCTTCACAGATACGCAGTATTTT. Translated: CASSSRSGSFTDTQYF.

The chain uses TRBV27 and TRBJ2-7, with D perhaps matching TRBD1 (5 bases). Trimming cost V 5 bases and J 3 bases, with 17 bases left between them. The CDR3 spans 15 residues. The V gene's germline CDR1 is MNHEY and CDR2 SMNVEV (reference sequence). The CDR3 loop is CASSTTTVQGYEQYF. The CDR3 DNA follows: TGTGCCAGCAGTACTACGACAGTGCAGGGCTACGAGCAGTACTTC.

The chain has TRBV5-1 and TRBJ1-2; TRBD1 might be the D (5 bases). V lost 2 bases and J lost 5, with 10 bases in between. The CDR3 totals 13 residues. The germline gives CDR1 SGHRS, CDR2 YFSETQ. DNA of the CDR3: TGCGCCAGCAGCTTCGAGACAGAGTATGGCTACACCTTC. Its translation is CASSFETEYGYTF.

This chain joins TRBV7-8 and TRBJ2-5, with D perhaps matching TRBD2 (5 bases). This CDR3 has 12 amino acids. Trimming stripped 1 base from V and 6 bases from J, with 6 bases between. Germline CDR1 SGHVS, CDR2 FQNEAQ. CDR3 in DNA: TGTGCCAGCAGCTTAGGGGAGAAGACCCAGTACTTC. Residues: CASSLGEKTQYF.

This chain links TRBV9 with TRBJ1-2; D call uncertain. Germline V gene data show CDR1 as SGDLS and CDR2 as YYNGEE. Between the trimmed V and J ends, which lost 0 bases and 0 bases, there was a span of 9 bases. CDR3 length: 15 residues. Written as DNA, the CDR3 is TGTGCCAGCAGCGTAGATCCGTCTACTAACTATGGCTACACCTTC. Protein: CASSVDPSTNYGYTF.

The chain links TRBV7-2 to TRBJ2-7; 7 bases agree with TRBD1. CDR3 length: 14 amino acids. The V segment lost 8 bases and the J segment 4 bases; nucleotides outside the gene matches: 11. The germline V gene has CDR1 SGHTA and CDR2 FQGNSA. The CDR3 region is CASSNQGGRYEQYF. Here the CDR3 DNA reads TGTGCCAGCTCCAACCAAGGGGGCCGTTACGAGCAGTACTTC.

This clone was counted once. CDR3 amino acids: CASMGTSGYNEQFF. CDR3 coding DNA: TGTGCCAGCATGGGGACTAGCGGATACAATGAGCAGTTCTTC. The genes are TRBV11-3 and TRBJ2-1; 11 bases map to TRBD2. The CDR3 runs to 14 residues. CDR1 is SGHNT and CDR2 is YENEEA in the germline V gene. Losses at the gene ends were 7 bases for V and 4 bases for J; bases not matched to a gene: 3. Using reference TRBV11-3 and TRBJ2-1 for the parts outside the CDR3, the full variable domain is EAGVVQSPRYKIIEKKQPVAFWCNPISGHNTLYWYLQNLGQGPELLIRYENEEAVDDSQLPKDRFSAERLKGVDSTLKIQPAELGDSAVYLCASMGTSGYNEQFFGPGTRLTVL.

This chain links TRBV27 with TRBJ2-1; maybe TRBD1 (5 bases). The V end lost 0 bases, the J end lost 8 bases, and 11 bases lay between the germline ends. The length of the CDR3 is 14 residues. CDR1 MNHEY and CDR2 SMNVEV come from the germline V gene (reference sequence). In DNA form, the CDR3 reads TGTGCCAGCAGTTTATCCCAGGGTTGGGATGAGCAGTTCTTC. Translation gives CASSLSQGWDEQFF.

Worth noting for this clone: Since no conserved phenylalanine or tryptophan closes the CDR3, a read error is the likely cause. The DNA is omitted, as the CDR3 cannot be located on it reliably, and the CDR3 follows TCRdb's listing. This chain's CDR3 is CASSPNGTSKRI. V usage is TRBV18 and J usage is TRBJ2-7; the table's D call TRBD2 went unverified against the DNA. Per the germline V gene, CDR1 is KGHSH and CDR2 is LQKENI. The CDR3 has 12 residues if both end residues are counted.

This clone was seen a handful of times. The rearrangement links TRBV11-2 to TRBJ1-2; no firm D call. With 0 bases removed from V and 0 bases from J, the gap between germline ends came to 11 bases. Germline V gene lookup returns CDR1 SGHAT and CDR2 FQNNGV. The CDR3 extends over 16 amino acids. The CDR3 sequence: CASSLDTHGANYGYTF. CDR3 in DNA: TGTGCCAGCAGCTTAGACACCCATGGAGCTAACTATGGCTACACCTTC.